The 18 T cell receptor beta chains below all came from one sample that was sequenced in a study of blood T cell repertoires in COVID-19. Libraries were prepared by immunoSEQ multiplex PCR; TCRdb keeps only in-frame clonotypes and omits some of them. The table lists approximately 160,000 clones, 84% of them singletons. Specimen: peripheral blood. Receptors originate from a man between 18 and 29 years old with active or convalescent COVID-19.

The chain is built from TRBV5-4 and TRBJ2-6; D is undetermined. Between the trimmed V and J ends, which lost 2 bases and 2 bases, there was a span of 8 bases. From germline, CDR1 is SGHNT and CDR2 YYREEE (reference sequence). This CDR3 has 15 residues. The CDR3 coding sequence is TGTGCCAGCAGCTTCTCTAGGACTGGGGCCAACGTCCTGACTTTC. Its protein product is CASSFSRTGANVLTF. The full variable domain, its missing parts supplied by reference TRBV5-4 and TRBJ2-6, is ETGVTQSPTHLIKTRGQQVTLRCSSQSGHNTVSWYQQALGQGPQFIFQYYREEENGRGNFPPRFSGLQFPNYSSELNVNALELDDSALYLCASSFSRTGANVLTFGAGSRLTVL.

CDR3 nucleotide sequence: TGTGCCAGCAGTTACTCGGACAGGGAGGTCTACGAGCAGTACTTC. Amino acid sequence: CASSYSDREVYEQYF. The chain links TRBV6-5 to TRBJ2-7; 8 positions match TRBD1. The V segment lost 0 bases and the J segment 3 bases; nucleotides outside the gene matches: 4. This CDR3 has 15 residues. Germline CDR1 and CDR2: MNHEY and SVGAGI.

The V call is TRBV3-1 (or the pseudogene TRBV3-2), the J call TRBJ2-1; 9 positions match TRBD2. The ends lost 1 base at V and 8 bases at J; junction bases unmatched: 9. Germline assignment: CDR1 LGHDT and CDR2 YNNKEL (reference sequence). The CDR3 consists of 16 residues. Written as DNA, the CDR3 is TGTGCCAGCAGCCAAGTTCGGCGGGAGGGCCAGGATGAGCAGTTCTTC. Translating gives CASSQVRREGQDEQFF.

There are a few counts of this clone. V is TRBV7-2 and J is TRBJ2-3, with D unresolved. Germline V CDR1 and CDR2: SGHTA, FQGNSA. V gave up 2 bases and J gave up 0 bases, with 9 bases separating them. This CDR3 spans 15 amino acids. The CDR3 DNA follows: TGTGCCAGCAGCTTATGGCTTATAAGCACAGATACGCAGTATTTT. Amino acids: CASSLWLISTDTQYF. Combining the CDR3 with reference TRBV7-2 and TRBJ2-3 gives the whole variable domain GAGVSQSPSNKVTEKGKDVELRCDPISGHTALYWYRQSLGQGLEFLIYFQGNSAPDKSGLPSDRFSAERTGGSVSTLTIQRTQQEDSAVYLCASSLWLISTDTQYFGPGTRLTVL.

The chain carries TRBV7-9 and TRBJ1-5; 9 bases are a match to TRBD1. The length of the CDR3 is 16 residues. Germline values: CDR1 SEHNR, CDR2 FQNEAQ (reference sequence). V was pared by 1 base and J by 0 bases, with 1 base of the junction left unmatched. The CDR3 coding sequence is TGTGCCAGCAGCTTAGGGGGACAGGGTAGCAATCAGCCCCAGCATTTT. It codes for CASSLGGQGSNQPQHF.

The chain links TRBV19 to TRBJ1-3, with D unclear. The CDR3 covers 15 residues. Trimming removed 3 bases from V and 0 bases from J, with 9 bases in between. Germline CDR1 LNHDA, CDR2 SQIVND (reference sequence). CDR3 coding DNA: TGTGCCAGTAGTATGAGGGCCCGCTCTGGAAACACCATATATTTT. Translating it yields CASSMRARSGNTIYF.

J is TRBJ1-5 and V is TRBV6-5, with a possible D match to TRBD1 (5 bases). CDR1 MNHEY and CDR2 SVGAGI come from the germline V gene. V was trimmed by 0 bases and J by 7 bases, leaving 10 bases between them. This CDR3 has 14 residues. This CDR3 is CASSYSGRGQPQHF. DNA of the CDR3: TGTGCCAGCAGTTACTCGGGGCGGGGGCAGCCCCAGCATTTT.

Note on this clone: No DNA is shown, since the ends of the CDR3 on it are uncertain; the CDR3 is the one TCRdb lists. V usage is TRBV6-2 or TRBV6-3 and J usage is TRBJ2-3; the table gives TRBD2 as D, unverified against the DNA. The CDR3 sequence runs 17 residues, both termini included. From germline, CDR1 is MNHEY and CDR2 SVGEGT. The CDR3 sequence is CASSSSGLAGGTDTQYF.

The V call is TRBV4-1, the J call TRBJ2-7; TRBD1 matches 9 bases. The germline gives CDR1 MGHRA, CDR2 YSYEKL. This CDR3 contains 14 residues. The trim removed 5 bases at V and 6 bases at J, leaving 8 bases unmatched. CDR3 nucleotide sequence: TGCGCCAGCAGCTTGGGACAGGGAACAAGCGAGCAGTACTTC. Its translation: CASSLGQGTSEQYF.

The V and J genes are TRBV30 and TRBJ2-2, with D uncertain. The length of the CDR3 is 17 residues. Trimming cost V 0 bases and J 6 bases, with 20 bases left between them. Germline CDR1 and CDR2: GTSNPN and SVGIG (reference sequence). The chain's CDR3 is CAWSVFPPQANPGELFF. Written as DNA, the CDR3 is TGTGCCTGGAGTGTATTCCCCCCTCAAGCAAACCCCGGGGAGCTGTTTTTT.

This chain joins TRBV29-1 and TRBJ1-2, with 9 bases matching TRBD1. The germline gives CDR1 SQVTM, CDR2 ANQGSEA. J lost 7 bases, V lost 4 bases, and 7 bases had no gene match. The CDR3 is 13 residues long. The CDR3 protein is CSVVVGDRVGYTF. CDR3 nucleotides: TGCAGCGTTGTGGTGGGGGACAGGGTTGGCTACACCTTC.

In DNA, the CDR3 is TGTGCCAGCTCACCGACATTCGGGGTAGGCAATGAAGCTTTCTTT. It codes for CASSPTFGVGNEAFF. V gene TRBV18 combines with J gene TRBJ1-1; D is ambiguous. Trimming removed 3 bases at V and 7 bases at J, with 18 bases between. This CDR3 is 15 amino acids long. Germline V gene sequence: CDR1 KGHSH, CDR2 LQKENI.

The rearrangement uses TRBV28 and TRBJ2-7, with 9 bases aligning to TRBD1. The V gene end was trimmed by 5 bases and the J gene end by 4 bases; junction bases not matched to a gene: 15. The CDR3 has 17 amino acids. Germline V CDR1 and CDR2: MDHEN, SYDVKM. The CDR3 nucleotides read TGTGCCAGCAGTCTCATCGGGACAGGGACCCCCCGGTACGAGCAGTACTTC. This encodes CASSLIGTGTPRYEQYF.

The V gene is TRBV20-1, the J gene TRBJ2-7; D is possibly TRBD2 (5 bases). The CDR3 is 11 residues long. From germline, CDR1 is DFQATT and CDR2 SNEGSKA (reference sequence). V was shortened by 6 bases and J by 4 bases, with 10 bases between the two germline ends. The CDR3 loop is CSAPGGYEQYF. CDR3 coding DNA: TGCAGTGCCCCCGGCGGGTACGAGCAGTACTTC.

The V call is TRBV9, the J call TRBJ1-2; TRBD1 matches 8 bases. Germline CDR1 SGDLS, CDR2 YYNGEE. The CDR3 runs 14 residues. With V trimmed by 4 bases and J by 8 bases, 10 bases remained unmatched. The CDR3 DNA follows: TGTGCCAGCAGCACCCGTCAGGGGGCGCGCGGCTACACCTTC. Amino acids: CASSTRQGARGYTF. Variable domain in full (rest from reference TRBV9 and TRBJ1-2): DSGVTQTPKHLITATGQRVTLRCSPRSGDLSVYWYQQSLDQGLQFLIQYYNGEERAKGNILERFSAQQFPDLHSELNLSSLELGDSALYFCASSTRQGARGYTFGSGTRLTVV.

This clone was counted between two and nine times. Other nucleotide sequences in the sample specify the same CDR3. The chain joins TRBV9 to TRBJ2-7, with 11 bases identical to TRBD2. CDR1 is SGDLS, CDR2 YYNGEE, per germline. The CDR3 has 16 residues. Germline trimming cut 0 bases from V and 2 bases from J; bases unmatched to any gene: 4. The CDR3 here is CASSVGGTSGTYEQYF. As DNA, the CDR3 is TGTGCCAGCAGCGTAGGGGGGACTAGCGGAACCTACGAGCAGTACTTC.

The CDR3 region has the DNA TGTGCCAGCAGCTTTGGGGGGGGGTCTCCTTCTGGAAACACCATATATTTT. The encoded protein is CASSFGGGSPSGNTIYF. The chain is built from TRBV5-4 and TRBJ1-3; tentatively, D is TRBD1 (5 bases). The CDR3 covers 17 residues. The V end lost 2 bases, the J end lost 1 base, and 16 bases lay between the germline ends. CDR1 and CDR2 (germline): SGHNT, YYREEE (reference sequence).

This chain joins TRBV6-5 and TRBJ2-7; a possible D gene is TRBD1 (6 bases). The CDR3 length is 11 residues. The V gene's germline CDR1 is MNHEY and CDR2 SVGAGI. V was cut by 8 bases and J by 6 bases, with 11 bases left in between. CDR3 DNA: TGTGCCAGCGACTGGGGGCGCGAGCAGTACTTC. Amino acids: CASDWGREQYF.